This TCR beta chain was found in a study of regulatory T cells in long-lasting Graves disease. The overall study: Graves' patients with a new diagnosis had received antithyroid drugs under 3 months. Whole-study findings and limits: New patients shared approximately 970 public clonotypes, and persistent patients shared more, with approximately 2,500.

Time point described: newly diagnosed GD, antithyroid drugs for less than 3 months. PBMCs were the source of the RNA used for TCR sequencing. This clonotype has at least ten counts. Its antigen is not identified. According to the study, TCR beta libraries were built with iRepertoire HTBI primers and CDR3-region Arm-PCR. MiXCR, run by TCRdb on the multiplex PCR reads, gives a single entry per CDR3 protein. The sample carries 500,000 or so distinct CDR3 sequences, more than 15% recorded once. The sample was also reused in another study, on T cells in Graves' hyperthyroidism and ophthalmopathy. That investigation notes: The TCR CDR3 first-round RT-PCR relied on the HTBI primer set.

The sequenced sample was peripheral blood mononuclear cells (PBMCs), obtained at new diagnosis, from a patient treated with antithyroid drugs. This clonotype was obtained from a woman aged 40 to 65 with Graves disease.

The CDR3 nucleotides are TGTGCCAGCAGCTCCCGGACTAGTGCAGATACGCAGTATTTT. Residues: CASSSRTSADTQYF. V is TRBV7-3 and J is TRBJ2-3, with 7 bases matching TRBD2. Per germline, CDR1 SGHTA and CDR2 FQGTGA. The CDR3 is 14 residues long. The ends lost 4 bases at V and 4 bases at J; junction bases unmatched: 5.